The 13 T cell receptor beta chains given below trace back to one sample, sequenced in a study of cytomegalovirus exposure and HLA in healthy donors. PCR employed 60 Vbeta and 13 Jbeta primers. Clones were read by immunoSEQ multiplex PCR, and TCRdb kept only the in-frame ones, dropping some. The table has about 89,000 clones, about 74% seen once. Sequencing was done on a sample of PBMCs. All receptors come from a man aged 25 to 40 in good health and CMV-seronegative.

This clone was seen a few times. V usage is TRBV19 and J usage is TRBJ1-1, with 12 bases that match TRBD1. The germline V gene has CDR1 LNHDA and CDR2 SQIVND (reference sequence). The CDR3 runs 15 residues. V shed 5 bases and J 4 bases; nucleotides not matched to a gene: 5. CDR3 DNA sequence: TGTGCCAGTAGTGCTGGGACAGGGGGCCCCACTGAAGCTTTCTTT. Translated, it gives CASSAGTGGPTEAFF. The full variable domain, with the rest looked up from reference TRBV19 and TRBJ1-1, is DGGITQSPKYLFRKEGQNVTLSCEQNLNHDAMYWYRQDPGQGLRLIYYSQIVNDFQKGDIAEGYSVSREKKESFPLTVTSAQKNPTAFYLCASSAGTGGPTEAFFGQGTRLTVV.

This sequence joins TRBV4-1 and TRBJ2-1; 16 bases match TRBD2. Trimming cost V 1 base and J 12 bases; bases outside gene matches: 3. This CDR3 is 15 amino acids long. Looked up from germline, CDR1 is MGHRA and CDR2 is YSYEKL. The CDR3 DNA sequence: TGCGCCAGCAGCCAAGCCGGGACTAGCGGGAGGGTGCAGTTCTTC. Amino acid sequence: CASSQAGTSGRVQFF.

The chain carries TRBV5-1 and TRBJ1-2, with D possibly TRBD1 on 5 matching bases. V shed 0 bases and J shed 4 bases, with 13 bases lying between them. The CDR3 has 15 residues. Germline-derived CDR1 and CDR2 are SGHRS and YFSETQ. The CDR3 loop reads CASSLAAGPLYGYTF. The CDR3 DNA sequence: TGCGCCAGCAGCTTGGCGGCGGGGCCTCTCTATGGCTACACCTTC.

The CDR3 bases are TGCGCCAGCAGCGAAGGACAGGGGGCGAAAGTCAGCTCCTATAATTCACCCCTCCACTTT. Protein sequence: CASSEGQGAKVSSYNSPLHF. The chain has TRBV5-1 and TRBJ1-6, with 11 bases that match TRBD1. The germline V gene encodes CDR1 SGHRS and CDR2 YFSETQ. This CDR3 is 20 amino acids long. J was trimmed by 0 bases and V by 4 bases; bases with no gene match: 12.

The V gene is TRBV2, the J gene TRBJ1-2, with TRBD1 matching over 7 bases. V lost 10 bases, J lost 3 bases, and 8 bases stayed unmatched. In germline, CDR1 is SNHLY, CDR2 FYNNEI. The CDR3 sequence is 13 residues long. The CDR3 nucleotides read TGTGCCAACAGGGGAGGTTTTGACTATGGCTACACCTTC. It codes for CANRGGFDYGYTF.

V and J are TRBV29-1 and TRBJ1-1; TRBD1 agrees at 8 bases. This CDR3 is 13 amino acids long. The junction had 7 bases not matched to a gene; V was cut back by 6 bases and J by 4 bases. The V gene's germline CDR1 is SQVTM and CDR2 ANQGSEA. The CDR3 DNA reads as TGCAGCGTGGAGGACAGGGTTGGCACTGAAGCTTTCTTT. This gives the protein CSVEDRVGTEAFF.

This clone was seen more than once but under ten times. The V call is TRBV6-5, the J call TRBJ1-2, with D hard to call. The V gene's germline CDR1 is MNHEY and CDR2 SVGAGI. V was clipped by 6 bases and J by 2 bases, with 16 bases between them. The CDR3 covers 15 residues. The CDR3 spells CASSGGPPYNYGYTF. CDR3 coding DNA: TGTGCCAGCAGCGGAGGACCCCCCTACAACTATGGCTACACCTTC.

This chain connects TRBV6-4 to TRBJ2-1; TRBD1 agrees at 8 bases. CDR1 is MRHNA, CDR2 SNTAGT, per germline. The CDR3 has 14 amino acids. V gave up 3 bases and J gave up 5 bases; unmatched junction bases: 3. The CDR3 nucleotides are TGTGCCAGCAGTGAACAGGGGGTGGACAATGAGCAGTTCTTC. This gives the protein CASSEQGVDNEQFF.

The CDR3 loop reads CAWSTRQGARGNTIYF. The DNA for the CDR3 is TGTGCCTGGAGTACTCGACAGGGGGCGAGGGGAAACACCATATATTTT. The chain recombines TRBV30 with TRBJ1-3; TRBD1 aligns across 10 bases. Germline V gene data show CDR1 as GTSNPN and CDR2 as SVGIG (reference sequence). Trimming removed 2 bases from V and 4 bases from J; junction bases left unmatched: 8. This CDR3 spans 16 amino acids.

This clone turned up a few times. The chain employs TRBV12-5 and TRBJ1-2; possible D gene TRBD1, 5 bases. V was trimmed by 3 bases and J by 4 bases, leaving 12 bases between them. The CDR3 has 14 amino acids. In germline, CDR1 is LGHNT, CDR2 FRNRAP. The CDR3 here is CASGLEGAIYGYTF. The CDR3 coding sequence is TGTGCTAGTGGTTTAGAAGGGGCCATCTATGGCTACACCTTC.

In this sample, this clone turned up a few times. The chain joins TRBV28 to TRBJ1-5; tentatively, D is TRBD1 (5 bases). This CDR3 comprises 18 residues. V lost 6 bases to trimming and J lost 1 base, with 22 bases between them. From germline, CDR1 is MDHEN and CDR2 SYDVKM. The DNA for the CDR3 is TGTGCCAGCAGACAATCCAAGGGTAAACGGGGGAGCAATCAGCCCCAGCATTTT. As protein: CASRQSKGKRGSNQPQHF.

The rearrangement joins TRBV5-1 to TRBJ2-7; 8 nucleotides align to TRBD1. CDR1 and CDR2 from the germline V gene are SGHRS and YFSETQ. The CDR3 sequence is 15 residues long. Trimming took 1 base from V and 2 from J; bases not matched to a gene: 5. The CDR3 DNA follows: TGCGCCAGCAGCTTGTCAGGACAGGGTACCTACGAGCAGTACTTC. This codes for CASSLSGQGTYEQYF.

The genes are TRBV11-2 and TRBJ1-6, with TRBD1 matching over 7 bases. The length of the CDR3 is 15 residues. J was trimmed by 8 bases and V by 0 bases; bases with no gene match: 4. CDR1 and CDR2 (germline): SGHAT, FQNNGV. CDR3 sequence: CASSLDTGDYSPLHF. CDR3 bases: TGTGCCAGCAGCTTAGATACAGGGGATTATTCACCCCTCCACTTT.